The clone carrying this TCR beta chain occurred once. V was shortened by 6 bases and J by 9 bases, with 24 bases between the two germline ends. Germline CDR1 KGHSH, CDR2 LQKENI. CDR3 length: 16 amino acids. The data are from a study of blood T cell repertoires in COVID-19. The overall study: The study drew acute and convalescent COVID-19 samples from the United States, Italy and Spain. Sources were T cells, B-cell-depleted T cells, or PBMCs; the material itself was cDNA or gDNA.

The repertoire was sequenced with immunoSEQ multiplex PCR; TCRdb's copy has only in-frame clones and lacks some. The table records 100,000 or so clones, roughly 90% of them present only once. The TCR was taken from a human donor with acute or convalescent COVID-19. The donor label of this sample is uncertain. Sequenced material: peripheral blood. J is TRBJ2-1 and V is TRBV18; D possibly corresponds to TRBD1 (6 bases). Here the CDR3 reads CASSPTGGMEGGEQFF. CDR3 in DNA: TGTGCCAGCTCCCCGACAGGCGGTATGGAAGGGGGTGAGCAGTTCTTC.